This TCR beta chain appears in the sequencing data of a study of PD-L1 blockade in urothelial cancer. As for the study in general: Before enrollment, 0 to 3 chemotherapy regimens had been given to patients.

The assay was immunoSEQ multiplex PCR, and TCRdb's table has in-frame clones only and misses some. Of 45,000 or so clones detected, approximately 88% appear once; the ten largest clones hold about 4.2%. V lost 0 bases, J lost 2 bases, and 12 bases lay in between. Germline V gene sequence: CDR1 SGHRS, CDR2 YFSETQ. The CDR3 spans 16 residues. This material consisted of PBMCs, taken around atezolizumab (anti-PD-L1) treatment. The rearrangement uses TRBV5-1 and TRBJ1-3; D is ambiguous. This sequence was found in a man older than 75 with urothelial cancer. The CDR3, as DNA: TGCGCCAGCAGCTTGGCCGGCCAGGCACCTGGAAACACCATATATTTT. Protein: CASSLAGQAPGNTIYF. The variable domain in full, with the rest retrieved from reference TRBV5-1 and TRBJ1-3, is KAGVTQTPRYLIKTRGQQVTLSCSPISGHRSVSWYQQTPGQGLQFLFEYFSETQRNKGNFPGRFSGRQFSNSRSEMNVSTLELGDSALYLCASSLAGQAPGNTIYFGEGSWLTVV.